These 8 T cell receptor beta chains were all obtained from the same sample, sequenced in a study of Ad26.COV2.S vaccination and SARS-CoV-2 variants (dated by TCRdb to the early 2020s). What this sample's treatment or condition label stands for: around 19 received Ad26.COV2.S at low or high dose, single or two shots; about 5 received placebo; per-sample allocation not given. Repertoires of vaccine and placebo recipients were sequenced from samples taken on day 63 after the first injection. The library was produced with the immunoSEQ multiplex PCR assay. TCRdb holds this immuneACCESS table with in-frame rearrangements only. Some clones are missing; in checked studies, unresolved V genes explain under half, and the rest has no known cause. The sample has about 350,000 clones on record, roughly 84% of them singletons. Together, the top ten hold roughly 3.3% of the sample. This specimen was peripheral blood, taken in a trial of Ad26.COV2.S vaccine versus placebo. Receptors originate from a person between 18 and 60 years old who received the Ad26.COV2.S COVID-19 vaccine or a placebo.

CDR3 nucleotide sequence: TGTGCCAGCAGTGGGGGTGTGAACACTGAAGCTTTCTTT. Protein: CASSGGVNTEAFF. The chain couples TRBV2 to TRBJ1-1; D is ambiguous. Trimming took off 4 bases at V and 0 bases at J, with 6 bases between the two ends. The CDR3 is made up of 13 amino acids. Germline CDR1 is SNHLY and CDR2 is FYNNEI.

The V and J genes are TRBV5-1 and TRBJ1-1; D unresolved. CDR3 length: 14 residues. Trimming shortened V by 0 bases and J by 1 base, and 7 bases separated the two germline ends. In germline, CDR1 is SGHRS, CDR2 YFSETQ. CDR3: CASSLVLTNTEAFF. The DNA for the CDR3 is TGCGCCAGCAGCTTGGTACTCACGAACACTGAAGCTTTCTTT.

This clone showed up just once. The V call is TRBV3-1 (or the pseudogene TRBV3-2), the J call TRBJ2-7; 7 bases fit TRBD1. Trimming took 0 bases from V and 2 from J; bases not matched to a gene: 4. Germline CDR1 and CDR2: LGHDT and YNNKEL (reference sequence). This CDR3 is built from 15 residues. The CDR3, as DNA: TGTGCCAGCAGCCAAGAGGGGACAGTCACCTACGAGCAGTACTTC. As protein: CASSQEGTVTYEQYF.

The genes are TRBV20-1 and TRBJ1-1; possibly TRBD1 for D (6 bases). CDR3 length: 14 amino acids. V was shortened by 3 bases and J by 0 bases, with 11 bases between the two germline ends. From germline, CDR1 is DFQATT and CDR2 SNEGSKA (reference sequence). CDR3 residues: CSASLRGMNTEAFF. CDR3 DNA: TGCAGTGCTAGTTTGAGGGGGATGAACACTGAAGCTTTCTTT.

This clone is a singleton in its sample. The chain employs TRBV7-6 and TRBJ2-3; TRBD2 matches 8 bases. J gave up 1 base and V 5 bases, and 11 bases lay outside the gene matches. The CDR3 has 17 amino acids. Germline assignment: CDR1 SGHVS and CDR2 FNYEAQ. Written as DNA, the CDR3 is TGTGCCAGCAGCCACACGCAAGCGGGGGACCGCACAGATACGCAGTATTTT. Translated, it gives CASSHTQAGDRTDTQYF.

The chain is built from TRBV5-1 and TRBJ2-1, with 8 positions matching TRBD2. The CDR3 has 16 residues. Unmatched junction bases numbered 8, after V lost 4 bases and J lost 2 bases. Germline CDR1 reads SGHRS; CDR2 reads YFSETQ. The CDR3 sequence: CASSRNSGSPYNEQFF. The CDR3 nucleotides read TGCGCCAGCAGCCGGAACAGCGGGAGCCCCTACAATGAGCAGTTCTTC.

The CDR3 DNA reads TGTGCCACCAGAAGACTCATTTTCACAGATACGCAGTATTTT. It specifies CATRRLIFTDTQYF. The chain joins TRBV2 to TRBJ2-3, with D hard to call. Germline V gene lookup returns CDR1 SNHLY and CDR2 FYNNEI. V was clipped by 10 bases and J by 2 bases, with 16 bases between them. This CDR3 comprises 14 residues.

The chain links TRBV5-1 to TRBJ2-5, with D possibly being TRBD1 or TRBD2 (5 bases each). V lost 4 bases and J 3 bases, leaving 16 bases between the germline ends. This CDR3 contains 15 residues. Germline CDR1 is SGHRS and CDR2 is YFSETQ. CDR3 DNA sequence: TGCGCCAGCAGCACAGACCCGGGGCCCGAAGAGACCCAGTACTTC. Its protein is CASSTDPGPEETQYF.